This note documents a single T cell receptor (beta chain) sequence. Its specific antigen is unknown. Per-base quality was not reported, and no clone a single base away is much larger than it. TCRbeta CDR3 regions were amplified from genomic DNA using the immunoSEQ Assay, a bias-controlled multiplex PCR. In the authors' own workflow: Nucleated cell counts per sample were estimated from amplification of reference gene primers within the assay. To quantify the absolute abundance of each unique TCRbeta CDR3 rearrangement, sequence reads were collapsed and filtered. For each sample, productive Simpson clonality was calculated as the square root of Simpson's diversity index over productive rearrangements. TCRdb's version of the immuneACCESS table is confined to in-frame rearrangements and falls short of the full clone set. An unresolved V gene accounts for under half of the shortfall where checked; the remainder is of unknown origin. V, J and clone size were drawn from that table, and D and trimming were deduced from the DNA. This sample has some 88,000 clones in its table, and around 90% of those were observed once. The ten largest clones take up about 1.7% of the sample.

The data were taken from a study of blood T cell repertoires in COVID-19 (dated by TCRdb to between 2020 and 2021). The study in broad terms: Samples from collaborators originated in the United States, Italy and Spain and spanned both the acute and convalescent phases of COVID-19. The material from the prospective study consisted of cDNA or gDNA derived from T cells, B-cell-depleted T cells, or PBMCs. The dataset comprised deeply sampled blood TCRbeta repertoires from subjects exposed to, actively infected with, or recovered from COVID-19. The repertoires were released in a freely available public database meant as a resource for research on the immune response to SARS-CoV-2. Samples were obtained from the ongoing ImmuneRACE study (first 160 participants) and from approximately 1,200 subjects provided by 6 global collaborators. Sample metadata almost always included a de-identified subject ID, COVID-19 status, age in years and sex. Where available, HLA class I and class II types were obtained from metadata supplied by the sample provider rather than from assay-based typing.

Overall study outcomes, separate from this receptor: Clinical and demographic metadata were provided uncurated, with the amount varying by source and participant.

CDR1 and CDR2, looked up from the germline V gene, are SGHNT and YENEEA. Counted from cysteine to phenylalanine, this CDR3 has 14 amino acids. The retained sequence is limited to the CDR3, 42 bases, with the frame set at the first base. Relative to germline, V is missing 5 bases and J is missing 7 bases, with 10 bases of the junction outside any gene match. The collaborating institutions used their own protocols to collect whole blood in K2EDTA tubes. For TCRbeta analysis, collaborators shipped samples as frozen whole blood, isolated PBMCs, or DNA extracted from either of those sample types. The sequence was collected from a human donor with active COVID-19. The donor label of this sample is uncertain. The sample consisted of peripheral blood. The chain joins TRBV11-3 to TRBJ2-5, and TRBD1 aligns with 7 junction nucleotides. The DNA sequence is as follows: TGTGCCAGCAGCCCCCGGGACAGCAAGGGGACCCAGTACTTC. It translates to CASSPRDSKGTQYF. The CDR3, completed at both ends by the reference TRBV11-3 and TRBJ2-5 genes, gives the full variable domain EAGVVQSPRYKIIEKKQPVAFWCNPISGHNTLYWYLQNLGQGPELLIRYENEEAVDDSQLPKDRFSAERLKGVDSTLKIQPAELGDSAVYLCASSPRDSKGTQYFGPGTRLLVL.